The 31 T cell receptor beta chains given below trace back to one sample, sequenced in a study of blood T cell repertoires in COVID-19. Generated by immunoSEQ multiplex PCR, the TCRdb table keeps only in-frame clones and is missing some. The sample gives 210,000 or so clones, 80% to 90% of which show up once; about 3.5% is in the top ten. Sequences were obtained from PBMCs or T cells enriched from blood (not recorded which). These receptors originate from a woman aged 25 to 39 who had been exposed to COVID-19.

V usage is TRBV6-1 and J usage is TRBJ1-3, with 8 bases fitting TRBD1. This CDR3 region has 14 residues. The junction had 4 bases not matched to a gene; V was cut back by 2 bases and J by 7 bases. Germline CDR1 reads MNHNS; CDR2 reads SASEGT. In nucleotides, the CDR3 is TGTGCCAGCAGTGAATGGGACAGGAGGAACACCATATATTTT. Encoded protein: CASSEWDRRNTIYF.

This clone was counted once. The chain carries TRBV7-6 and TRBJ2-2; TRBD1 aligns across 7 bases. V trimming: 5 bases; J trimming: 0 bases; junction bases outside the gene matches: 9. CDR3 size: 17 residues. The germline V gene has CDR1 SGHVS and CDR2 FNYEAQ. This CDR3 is CASSPIPGGPNTGELFF. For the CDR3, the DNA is TGTGCCAGCAGCCCAATCCCAGGGGGTCCGAACACCGGGGAGCTGTTTTTT.

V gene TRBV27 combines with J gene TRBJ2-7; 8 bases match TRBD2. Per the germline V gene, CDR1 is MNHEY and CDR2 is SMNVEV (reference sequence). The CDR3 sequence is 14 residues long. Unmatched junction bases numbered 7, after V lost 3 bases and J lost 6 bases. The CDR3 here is CASSFQSGGPEQYF. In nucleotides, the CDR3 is TGTGCCAGCAGTTTTCAGTCGGGAGGGCCCGAGCAGTACTTC.

CDR3 coding DNA: TGCGCCAGCAGCCGAGGTCCGGGACAGGGGGACGTGGAGCAGTACTTC. This encodes CASSRGPGQGDVEQYF. The chain recombines TRBV5-1 with TRBJ2-7; 11 bases are a match to TRBD1. This CDR3 is built from 16 residues. V lost 4 bases to trimming and J lost 7 bases; unmatched junction nucleotides: 13. Germline CDR1 and CDR2: SGHRS and YFSETQ.

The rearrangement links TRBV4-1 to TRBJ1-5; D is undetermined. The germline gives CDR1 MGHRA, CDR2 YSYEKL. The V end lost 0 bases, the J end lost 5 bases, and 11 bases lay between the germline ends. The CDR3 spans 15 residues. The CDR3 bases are TGCGCCAGCAGCCAAGAAGGAGGCACTTATCAGCCCCAGCATTTT. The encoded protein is CASSQEGGTYQPQHF.

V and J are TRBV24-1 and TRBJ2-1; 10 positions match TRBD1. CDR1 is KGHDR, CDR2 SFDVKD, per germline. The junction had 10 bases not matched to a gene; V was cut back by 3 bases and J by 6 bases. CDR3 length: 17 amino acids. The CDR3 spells CATSDTTGTGASNEQFF. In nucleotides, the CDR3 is TGTGCCACCAGTGATACCACCGGGACAGGGGCCTCCAATGAGCAGTTCTTC.

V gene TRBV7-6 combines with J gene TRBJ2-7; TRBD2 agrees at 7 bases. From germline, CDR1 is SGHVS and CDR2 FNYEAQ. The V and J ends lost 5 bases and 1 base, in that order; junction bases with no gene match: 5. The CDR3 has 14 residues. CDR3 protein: CASSPTSVSYEQYF. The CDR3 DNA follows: TGTGCCAGCAGCCCCACTAGCGTTTCCTACGAGCAGTACTTC.

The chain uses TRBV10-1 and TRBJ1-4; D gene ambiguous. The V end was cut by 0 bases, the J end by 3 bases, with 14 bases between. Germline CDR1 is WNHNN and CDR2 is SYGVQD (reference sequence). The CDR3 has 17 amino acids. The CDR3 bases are TGCGCCAGCAGTGAGTCGAGGCCTACCGGGGCTAATGAAAAACTGTTTTTT. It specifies CASSESRPTGANEKLFF.

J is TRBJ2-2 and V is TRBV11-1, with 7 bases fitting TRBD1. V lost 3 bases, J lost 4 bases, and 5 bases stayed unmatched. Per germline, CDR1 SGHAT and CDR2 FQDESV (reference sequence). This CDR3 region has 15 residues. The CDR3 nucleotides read TGTGCCAGCAGCTTTGACAGGGCGAGCACCGGGGAGCTGTTTTTT. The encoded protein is CASSFDRASTGELFF.

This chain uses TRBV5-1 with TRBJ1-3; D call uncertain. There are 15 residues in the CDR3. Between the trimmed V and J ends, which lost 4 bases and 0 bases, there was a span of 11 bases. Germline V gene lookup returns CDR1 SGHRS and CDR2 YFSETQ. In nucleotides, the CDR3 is TGCGCCAGCAGCCTGATTACTGACTCTGGAAACACCATATATTTT. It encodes CASSLITDSGNTIYF.

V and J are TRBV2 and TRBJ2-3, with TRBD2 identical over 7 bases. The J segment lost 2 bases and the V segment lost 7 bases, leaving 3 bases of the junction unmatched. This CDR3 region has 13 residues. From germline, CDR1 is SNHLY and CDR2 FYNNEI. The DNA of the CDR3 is TGTGCCAGCACCTGGGACTACACAGATACGCAGTATTTT. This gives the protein CASTWDYTDTQYF.

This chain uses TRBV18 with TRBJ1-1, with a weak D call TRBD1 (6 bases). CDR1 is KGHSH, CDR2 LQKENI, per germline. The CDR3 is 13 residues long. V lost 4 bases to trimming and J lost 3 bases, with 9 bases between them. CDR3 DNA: TGTGCCAGCTCACGGGGGCCGGACACTGAAGCTTTCTTT. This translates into CASSRGPDTEAFF.

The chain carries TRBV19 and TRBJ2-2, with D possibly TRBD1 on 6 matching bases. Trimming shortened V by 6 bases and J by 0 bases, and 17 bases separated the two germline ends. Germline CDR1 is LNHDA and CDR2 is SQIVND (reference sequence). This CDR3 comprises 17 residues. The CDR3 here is CASRMTQGSANTGELFF. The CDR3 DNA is TGTGCCAGTAGGATGACTCAGGGGAGCGCGAACACCGGGGAGCTGTTTTTT.

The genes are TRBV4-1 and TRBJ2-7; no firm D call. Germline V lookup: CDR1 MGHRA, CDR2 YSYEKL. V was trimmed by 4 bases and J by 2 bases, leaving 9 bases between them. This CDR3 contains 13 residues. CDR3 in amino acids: CASSRALTYEQYF. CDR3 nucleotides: TGCGCCAGCAGCCGAGCGCTTACCTACGAGCAGTACTTC.

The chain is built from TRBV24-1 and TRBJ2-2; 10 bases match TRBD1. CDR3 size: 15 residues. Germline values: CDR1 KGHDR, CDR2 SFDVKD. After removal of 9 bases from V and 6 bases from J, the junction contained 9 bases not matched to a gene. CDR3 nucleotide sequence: TGTGCCACCGGACCGGGACAGGGGTACGCCGGGGAGCTGTTTTTT. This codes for CATGPGQGYAGELFF.

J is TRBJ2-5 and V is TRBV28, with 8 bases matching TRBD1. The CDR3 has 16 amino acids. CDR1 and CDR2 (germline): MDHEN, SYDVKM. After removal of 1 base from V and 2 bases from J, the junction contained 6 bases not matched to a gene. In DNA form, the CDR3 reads TGTGCCAGCAGTTTATTTGGACAGGGATATCAAGAGACCCAGTACTTC. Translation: CASSLFGQGYQETQYF.

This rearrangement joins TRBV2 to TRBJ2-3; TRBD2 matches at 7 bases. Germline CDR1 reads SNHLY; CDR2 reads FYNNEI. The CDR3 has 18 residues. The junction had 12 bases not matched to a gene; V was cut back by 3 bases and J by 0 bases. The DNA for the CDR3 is TGTGCCAGCAGTGAGTCGGGACTACTCCTTTCTAGCACAGATACGCAGTATTTT. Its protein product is CASSESGLLLSSTDTQYF.

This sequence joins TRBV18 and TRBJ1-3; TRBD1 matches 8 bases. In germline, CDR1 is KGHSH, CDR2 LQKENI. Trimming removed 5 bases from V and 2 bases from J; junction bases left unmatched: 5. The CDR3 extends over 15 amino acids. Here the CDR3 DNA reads TGTGCCAGCTCAACCCAGGGGGCTACTGGAAACACCATATATTTT. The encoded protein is CASSTQGATGNTIYF.

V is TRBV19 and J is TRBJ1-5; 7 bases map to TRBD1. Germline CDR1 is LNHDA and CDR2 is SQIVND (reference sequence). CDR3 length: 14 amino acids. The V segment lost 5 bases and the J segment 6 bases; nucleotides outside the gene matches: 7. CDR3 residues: CASSSRQGTQPQHF. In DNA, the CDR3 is TGTGCCAGTAGTTCTCGACAGGGTACTCAGCCCCAGCATTTT.

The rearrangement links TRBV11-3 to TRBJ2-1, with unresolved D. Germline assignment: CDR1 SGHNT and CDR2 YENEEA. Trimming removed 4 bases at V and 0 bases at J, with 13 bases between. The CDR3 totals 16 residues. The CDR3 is CASSSSGPGSYNEQFF. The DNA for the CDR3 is TGTGCCAGCAGCTCCTCTGGTCCCGGCTCCTACAATGAGCAGTTCTTC.

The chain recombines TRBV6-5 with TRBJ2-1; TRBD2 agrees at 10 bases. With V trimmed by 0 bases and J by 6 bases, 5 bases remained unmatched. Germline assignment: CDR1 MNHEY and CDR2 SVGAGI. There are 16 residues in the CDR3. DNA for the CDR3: TGTGCCAGCAGTTACTCGCATCTAGCGGGAGTCAATGAGCAGTTCTTC. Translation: CASSYSHLAGVNEQFF.

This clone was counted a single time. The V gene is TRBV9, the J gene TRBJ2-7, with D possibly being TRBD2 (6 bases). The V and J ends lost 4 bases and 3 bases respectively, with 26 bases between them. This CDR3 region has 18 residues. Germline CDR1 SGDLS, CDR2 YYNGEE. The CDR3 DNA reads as TGTGCCAGCAGCCCCGGGTCCGTGGAGGGCCTAAGGTACTACGAGCAGTACTTC. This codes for CASSPGSVEGLRYYEQYF. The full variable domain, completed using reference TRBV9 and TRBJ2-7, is DSGVTQTPKHLITATGQRVTLRCSPRSGDLSVYWYQQSLDQGLQFLIQYYNGEERAKGNILERFSAQQFPDLHSELNLSSLELGDSALYFCASSPGSVEGLRYYEQYFGPGTRLTVT.

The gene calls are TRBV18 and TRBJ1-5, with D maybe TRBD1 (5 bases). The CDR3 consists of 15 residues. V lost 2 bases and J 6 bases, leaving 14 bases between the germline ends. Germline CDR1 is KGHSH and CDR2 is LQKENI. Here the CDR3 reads CASSPGGDRAQPQHF. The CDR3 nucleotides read TGTGCCAGCTCACCAGGCGGGGACCGCGCTCAGCCCCAGCATTTT.

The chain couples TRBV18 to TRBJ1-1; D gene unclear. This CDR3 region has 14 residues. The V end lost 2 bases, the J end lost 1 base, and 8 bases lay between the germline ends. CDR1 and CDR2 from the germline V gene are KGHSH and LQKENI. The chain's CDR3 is CASSPIAGNTEAFF. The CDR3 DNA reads TGTGCCAGCTCACCAATCGCGGGGAACACTGAAGCTTTCTTT.

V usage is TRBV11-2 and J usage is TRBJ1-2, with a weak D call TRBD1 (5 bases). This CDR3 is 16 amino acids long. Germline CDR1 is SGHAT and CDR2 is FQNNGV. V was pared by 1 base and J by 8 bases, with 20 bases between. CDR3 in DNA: TGTGCCAGCAGCTTAGCCTCTTGGGGGGAACCAAAAGGCTACACCTTC. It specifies CASSLASWGEPKGYTF.

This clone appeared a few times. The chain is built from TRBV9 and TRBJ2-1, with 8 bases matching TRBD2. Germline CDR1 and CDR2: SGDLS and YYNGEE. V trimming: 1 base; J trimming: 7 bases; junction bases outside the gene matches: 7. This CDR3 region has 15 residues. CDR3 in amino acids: CASSVRSSGLNEQFF. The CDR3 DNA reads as TGTGCCAGCAGCGTAAGATCTAGCGGGTTAAATGAGCAGTTCTTC.

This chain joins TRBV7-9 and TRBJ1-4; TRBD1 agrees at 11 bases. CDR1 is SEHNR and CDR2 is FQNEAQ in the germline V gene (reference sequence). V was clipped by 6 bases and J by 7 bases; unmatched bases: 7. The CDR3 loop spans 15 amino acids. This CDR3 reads CASSRRTGGVEKLFF. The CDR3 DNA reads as TGTGCCAGCAGTCGTCGGACAGGGGGCGTTGAAAAACTGTTTTTT.

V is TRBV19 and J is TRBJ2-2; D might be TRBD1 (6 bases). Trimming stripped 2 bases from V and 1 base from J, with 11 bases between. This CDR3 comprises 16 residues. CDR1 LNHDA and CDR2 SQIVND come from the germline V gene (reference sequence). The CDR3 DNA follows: TGTGCCAGTAGTATATCCGGACAGTTGAACACCGGGGAGCTGTTTTTT. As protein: CASSISGQLNTGELFF.

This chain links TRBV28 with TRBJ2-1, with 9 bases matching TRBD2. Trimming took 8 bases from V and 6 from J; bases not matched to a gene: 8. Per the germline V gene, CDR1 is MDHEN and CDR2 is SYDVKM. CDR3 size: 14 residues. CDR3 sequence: CASRGVAGVNEQFF. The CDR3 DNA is TGTGCCAGCCGGGGGGTAGCGGGGGTCAATGAGCAGTTCTTC.

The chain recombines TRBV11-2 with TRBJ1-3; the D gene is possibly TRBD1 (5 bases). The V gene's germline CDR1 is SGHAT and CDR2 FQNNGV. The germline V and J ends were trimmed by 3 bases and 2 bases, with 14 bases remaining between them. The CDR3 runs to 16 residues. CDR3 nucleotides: TGTGCCAGCAGCTTTCAGGGATCGAACCCTGGAAACACCATATATTTT. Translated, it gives CASSFQGSNPGNTIYF.

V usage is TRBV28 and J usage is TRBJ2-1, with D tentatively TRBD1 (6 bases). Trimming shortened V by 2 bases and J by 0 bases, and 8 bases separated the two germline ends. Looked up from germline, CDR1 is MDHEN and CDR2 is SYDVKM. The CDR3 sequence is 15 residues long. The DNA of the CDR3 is TGTGCCAGCAGTTTAGGACAGAGCTCCTACAATGAGCAGTTCTTC. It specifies CASSLGQSSYNEQFF.